This paragraph reports one T cell receptor (beta chain). Its antigen is not known. A junction end diverges from the germline sequence, so it may reflect a read error. The data stem from a study of T cell repertoires in cytomegalovirus infection. TCRdb analysed the reads with MiXCR anew, one entry per CDR3 protein. Of 680,000 or so distinct CDR3 sequences listed, about 33% are singletons. Per the germline V gene, CDR1 is MNHEY and CDR2 is SMNVEV (reference sequence). The CDR3 extends over 16 amino acids. The chain uses TRBV27 and TRBJ2-7; 14 nucleotides agree with TRBD2. The sample was cultured PBMCs, taken from culture after CMV antigen stimulation. The sequence was obtained from a human donor in good health (CMV status not recorded). Some clones in this sample may be carry-over from other donors' samples. The CDR3 coding sequence is TGTGTCAGCAGTCCTTGGACTAGCGGGAGGACCAACGAGCAGTACTTC. Protein: CVSSPWTSGRTNEQYF.